What follows are 26 T cell receptor beta chains derived from one specimen sequenced in a study of neurological immune-mediated disorders. From the 5' RACE reads, TCRdb called clonotypes with MiXCR, one entry per CDR3 protein. Among some 46,000 distinct CDR3 sequences, 10% were seen once, and the ten largest hold approximately 5.3%. Sequences were obtained from PBMCs. The receptors derive from a man between 70 and 80 years old with HTLV-1-associated myelopathy (HAM/TSP).

Many counts were recorded for this clonotype. This chain connects TRBV20-1 to TRBJ2-7, with 7 positions matching TRBD1. The trim removed 0 bases at V and 6 bases at J, leaving 11 bases unmatched. Looked up from germline, CDR1 is DFQATT and CDR2 is SNEGSKA (reference sequence). This CDR3 has 15 amino acids. CDR3 protein: CSARESTGSGSEQYF. The CDR3 nucleotides read TGCAGTGCTAGAGAATCGACAGGGTCGGGAAGCGAGCAGTACTTC.

This clonotype was detected ten times or more. The chain links TRBV29-1 to TRBJ2-2; D perhaps matches TRBD2 (5 bases). CDR1 and CDR2 (germline): SQVTM, ANQGSEA. Trimming shortened V by 4 bases and J by 4 bases, and 7 bases separated the two germline ends. The CDR3 spans 12 residues. In DNA, the CDR3 is TGCAGCGTTGCTGGAGGCACCGGGGAGCTGTTTTTT. Its translation is CSVAGGTGELFF.

The table lists this clonotype with many counts. The gene calls are TRBV29-1 and TRBJ1-5; 7 bases align to TRBD1. CDR3 length equals 12 residues. The germline gives CDR1 SQVTM, CDR2 ANQGSEA. J gave up 5 bases and V 6 bases, and 4 bases lay outside the gene matches. The CDR3 reads CSVGDSHQPQHF. The CDR3 DNA sequence: TGCAGCGTGGGGGACAGCCATCAGCCCCAGCATTTT.

The rearrangement links TRBV2 to TRBJ1-5; D not resolved. Trimming took 8 bases from V and 2 from J, leaving 16 bases between them. Germline V gene data show CDR1 as SNHLY and CDR2 as FYNNEI. The CDR3 has 15 amino acids. CDR3 in DNA: TGTGCCAGCTCTCCCGAGGCGCGGGGCAATCAGCCCCAGCATTTT. This sequence encodes CASSPEARGNQPQHF.

This clonotype has at least ten counts. This chain joins TRBV5-1 and TRBJ2-1; D is unresolved. The CDR3 is made up of 15 amino acids. Germline V gives CDR1 SGHRS, CDR2 YFSETQ. The V and J ends lost 6 bases and 2 bases respectively, with 15 bases between them. CDR3 DNA sequence: TGCGCCAGCACTCTCGTCTCGTCTCCCTACAATGAGCAGTTCTTC. This sequence encodes CASTLVSSPYNEQFF.

This clonotype came up many times. The chain is built from TRBV7-9 and TRBJ2-5; 7 bases fit TRBD1. This CDR3 contains 15 residues. The V gene end was trimmed by 8 bases and the J gene end by 5 bases; junction bases not matched to a gene: 14. The germline V gene has CDR1 SEHNR and CDR2 FQNEAQ (reference sequence). CDR3 bases: TGTGCCAGCCTTCCCTCAGGGGGTGTGGGCGAGACCCAGTACTTC. Its translation: CASLPSGGVGETQYF.

This clonotype was observed many times. The genes are TRBV4-3 and TRBJ2-7, with unresolved D. Germline CDR1 is LGHNA and CDR2 is YSLEER. V dropped 1 base and J dropped 4 bases, with 11 bases sitting between them. The CDR3 sequence is 14 residues long. This CDR3 is CASSQVLNRYEQYF. CDR3 bases: TGCGCCAGCAGCCAAGTGTTGAATCGGTACGAGCAGTACTTC.

This clonotype was recorded many times. The chain joins TRBV29-1 to TRBJ2-6, with a possible D match to TRBD1 (6 bases). The germline V gene has CDR1 SQVTM and CDR2 ANQGSEA. The V end lost 7 bases, the J end lost 1 base, and 11 bases lay between the germline ends. This CDR3 has 14 residues. The CDR3 DNA is TGCAGCGCCATGGACAGATCTGGGGCCAACGTCCTGACTTTC. As protein: CSAMDRSGANVLTF.

Relative to its sample, this clonotype is medium-sized. CDR3 in amino acids: CATGLSGASSQTQYF. The CDR3, as DNA: TGTGCCACCGGCCTTTCAGGGGCGAGTTCGCAGACCCAGTACTTC. The rearrangement uses TRBV15 and TRBJ2-5, with a weak D call TRBD1 (6 bases). The CDR3 covers 15 residues. Germline-derived CDR1 and CDR2 are LNHNV and YYDKDF (reference sequence). V was trimmed by 8 bases and J by 6 bases, leaving 22 bases between them.

Turning to this clonotype: The DNA is left out, because the CDR3 cannot be placed on it with certainty; the CDR3 is given as TCRdb lists it. The chain couples TRBV7-3 to TRBJ1-2; the table's TRBD1 call for D was not verified on the DNA. Germline CDR1 is SGHTA and CDR2 is FQGTGA. The CDR3 sequence runs 20 residues, both termini included. CDR3 amino acids: CASSFYICSANRDANGGYTF.

This clonotype was seen many times. The rearrangement joins TRBV20-1 to TRBJ2-5, with D perhaps TRBD1 (5 bases). CDR1 and CDR2 from the germline V gene are DFQATT and SNEGSKA (reference sequence). The V gene lost 2 bases and the J gene lost 5 bases, with 12 bases spanning the gap. CDR3 length: 13 amino acids. CDR3 amino acids: CSARSGHSETQYF. Here the CDR3 DNA reads TGCAGTGCTAGATCAGGACATTCGGAGACCCAGTACTTC.

V usage is TRBV6-4 and J usage is TRBJ2-7; maybe TRBD1 (6 bases). Trimming removed 2 bases at V and 0 bases at J, with 32 bases between. This CDR3 is built from 22 residues. Germline V gene sequence: CDR1 MRHNA, CDR2 SNTAGT. CDR3 in amino acids: CASSDKPPDRTRLPMGSYEQYF. Here the CDR3 DNA reads TGTGCCAGCAGTGACAAGCCCCCCGACAGGACACGACTCCCGATGGGCTCCTACGAGCAGTACTTC.

This clonotype was found many times. CDR3 sequence (DNA): TGTGCCAGCAGTCCCCGCGTTGGGAGAATCACAGATACGCAGTATTTT. Translating it yields CASSPRVGRITDTQYF. The chain recombines TRBV6-6 with TRBJ2-3; possibly TRBD2 for D (5 bases). From germline, CDR1 is MNHNY and CDR2 SVGAGI (reference sequence). The CDR3 has 16 amino acids. Deletions cut 5 bases from V and 2 bases from J, with 17 bases between.

As for this clonotype: With a much larger clone just one base away, this may be a read error. This chain connects TRBV20-1 to TRBJ1-1; TRBD1 matches 11 bases. The CDR3 is 14 amino acids. Trimming took 5 bases from V and 6 from J; bases not matched to a gene: 8. Germline V gene data show CDR1 as DFQATT and CDR2 as SNEGSKA (reference sequence). CDR3 amino acids: CSARTGGTKAEAFF. The DNA for the CDR3 is TGCAGTGCTCGGACAGGGGGCACGAAAGCTGAAGCTTTCTTT.

This clonotype appeared many times. The CDR3 sequence: CASSQESSGIPRQYF. The CDR3 DNA reads as TGCGCCAGCAGCCAAGAGTCCAGCGGGATCCCTCGGCAGTACTTC. The rearrangement uses TRBV4-1 and TRBJ2-7, with 7 bases matching TRBD2. Trimming at V came to 0 bases and at J to 9 bases, leaving 11 bases not matched to a gene. The CDR3 is 15 amino acids. Germline V gene data show CDR1 as MGHRA and CDR2 as YSYEKL.

The rearrangement joins TRBV11-3 to TRBJ2-1; 10 positions match TRBD2. The germline V gene encodes CDR1 SGHNT and CDR2 YENEEA. Germline trimming cut 1 base from V and 5 bases from J; bases unmatched to any gene: 11. The CDR3 consists of 18 residues. CDR3 in amino acids: CASSLASIAGGSHNEQFF. For the CDR3, the DNA is TGTGCCAGCAGCTTAGCCTCCATAGCGGGAGGTTCCCACAATGAGCAGTTCTTC.

This clonotype was seen many times. The V gene is TRBV6-2 or TRBV6-3, the J gene TRBJ2-5; D is unclear. The CDR3 is 14 residues long. Trimming took 7 bases from V and 5 from J, leaving 17 bases between them. Germline V gives CDR1 MNHEY, CDR2 SVGEGT. CDR3 amino acids: CASTVRVGGETQYF. In nucleotides, the CDR3 is TGTGCCAGCACCGTCCGGGTCGGCGGCGAGACCCAGTACTTC.

This clonotype was recorded at least ten times. The rearrangement uses TRBV7-3 and TRBJ2-1, with 9 bases identical to TRBD2. V gave up 3 bases and J gave up 10 bases; unmatched junction bases: 16. CDR1 and CDR2 from the germline V gene are SGHTA and FQGTGA. The CDR3 length is 17 residues. CDR3 sequence (DNA): TGTGCCAGCAGCTTGGACCCCCCGGGGACTAGCTGGGAGGAGCAGTTCTTC. Translated, it gives CASSLDPPGTSWEEQFF.

The chain couples TRBV11-3 to TRBJ1-5; the D is unclear. Trimming took off 5 bases at V and 6 bases at J, with 14 bases between the two ends. Germline-derived CDR1 and CDR2 are SGHNT and YENEEA. The CDR3 runs to 14 residues. CDR3 bases: TGTGCCAGCAGCAAAAAGGGATGGGTTCAGCCCCAGCATTTT. The encoded protein is CASSKKGWVQPQHF.

In its sample, this clonotype was seen many times. The V gene is TRBV20-1, the J gene TRBJ2-3, with TRBD2 matching over 9 bases. Germline V CDR1 and CDR2: DFQATT, SNEGSKA (reference sequence). V trimming: 5 bases; J trimming: 5 bases; junction bases outside the gene matches: 14. The CDR3 is 16 residues long. The CDR3 is CSAVRLAEDRGDTQYF. The DNA of the CDR3 is TGCAGTGCTGTCCGACTAGCGGAGGACCGCGGAGATACGCAGTATTTT.

This clonotype was found a few times. The rearrangement links TRBV5-1 to TRBJ2-3, with TRBD2 matching over 10 bases. J was trimmed by 4 bases and V by 0 bases; bases with no gene match: 2. CDR1 and CDR2 (germline): SGHRS, YFSETQ. The CDR3 has 15 residues. CDR3 DNA sequence: TGCGCCAGCAGCTTGGACGGACTAGCGGCAGATACGCAGTATTTT. Translated: CASSLDGLAADTQYF.

This clonotype was observed at least ten times. The chain is built from TRBV20-1 and TRBJ2-7; D gene ambiguous. The germline V gene encodes CDR1 DFQATT and CDR2 SNEGSKA (reference sequence). This CDR3 contains 14 residues. Trimming took 3 bases from V and 4 from J, leaving 16 bases between them. CDR3: CSASDSASFYEQYF. CDR3 bases: TGCAGTGCTAGTGATTCGGCCAGCTTTTACGAGCAGTACTTC.

This clonotype was observed at least ten times. The CDR3 here is CASSVDGFYYNEQFF. The CDR3 coding sequence is TGTGCCAGCAGCGTAGACGGGTTCTACTACAATGAGCAGTTCTTC. The rearrangement joins TRBV9 to TRBJ2-1; D remains unclear. V lost 0 bases, J lost 3 bases, and 10 bases lay in between. Germline-derived CDR1 and CDR2 are SGDLS and YYNGEE. CDR3 length equals 15 residues.

This clonotype was observed many times. The rearrangement joins TRBV5-1 to TRBJ2-7; TRBD2 aligns across 7 bases. Germline trimming cut 6 bases from V and 4 bases from J; bases unmatched to any gene: 13. This CDR3 has 15 amino acids. Germline V gene sequence: CDR1 SGHRS, CDR2 YFSETQ. The CDR3 DNA reads TGCGCCAGCACCCTGGGAGGGTTCGGGCCTTACGAGCAGTACTTC. As protein: CASTLGGFGPYEQYF.

This clonotype was seen repeatedly, ten times or more. The V and J genes are TRBV28 and TRBJ2-1, with 10 bases that match TRBD2. Germline V lookup: CDR1 MDHEN, CDR2 SYDVKM. With 6 bases clipped from V and 7 bases from J, the junction kept 9 bases outside the gene matches. There are 15 residues in the CDR3. The chain's CDR3 is CASSSPSGGKNEQFF. CDR3 DNA sequence: TGTGCCAGCAGCTCCCCTAGCGGGGGTAAAAATGAGCAGTTCTTC.

This clonotype was detected many times. This chain joins TRBV27 and TRBJ2-5; 10 nucleotides line up with TRBD1. This CDR3 spans 15 amino acids. CDR1 is MNHEY and CDR2 is SMNVEV in the germline V gene (reference sequence). V lost 7 bases, J lost 1 base, and 6 bases stayed unmatched. The CDR3 loop is CASKRDRGGQETQYF. The CDR3 nucleotides are TGTGCCAGCAAGCGGGACAGGGGAGGCCAAGAGACCCAGTACTTC.